These 15 T cell receptor beta chains share one sample of origin, sequenced in a study of T cell clusters in autoimmune cytopenias. TRB was amplified from about 250 ng of peripheral blood genomic DNA per sample. One tube held mixed TRB-A and TRB-B primer pools for touch-down PCR. TCRdb reprocessed the multiplex PCR reads and stores each CDR3 protein as one record, lacking DNA. This repertoire includes more than 9,500 distinct CDR3 sequences. The data were also submitted as part of a second study, on T cell repertoires in aging, cancer and after chemotherapy.

Sequenced material: peripheral blood. Source of these receptors: a human donor in good health.

This clonotype counts as medium-sized by frequency. The chain has TRBV6-5 and TRBJ2-7; no DNA is available, so the TRBD1 call from TCRdb remains unchecked. The V gene's germline CDR1 is MNHEY and CDR2 SVGAGI. The CDR3 totals 15 residues. This CDR3 is CASSTAGASSYEQYF.

This clonotype is medium-sized (0.01 to 0.1%) by frequency. V usage is TRBV19 and J usage is TRBJ1-4; no DNA is available, so the TRBD1 call from TCRdb remains unchecked. Germline CDR1 LNHDA, CDR2 SQIVND (reference sequence). This CDR3 contains 15 residues. CDR3: CASSPRDSRNEKLFF. Full variable domain (outside the CDR3, taken from reference TRBV19 and TRBJ1-4): DGGITQSPKYLFRKEGQNVTLSCEQNLNHDAMYWYRQDPGQGLRLIYYSQIVNDFQKGDIAEGYSVSREKKESFPLTVTSAQKNPTAFYLCASSPRDSRNEKLFFGSGTQLSVL.

The chain has TRBV28 and TRBJ2-1; no DNA is available, so the TRBD1 call from TCRdb remains unchecked. This CDR3 is built from 12 residues. CDR1 MDHEN and CDR2 SYDVKM come from the germline V gene. CDR3 region: CASSPGINEQFF.

Measured by frequency, this clonotype is medium-sized. This sequence joins TRBV7-2 and TRBJ2-3. Germline V gene data show CDR1 as SGHTA and CDR2 as FQGNSA. The CDR3 covers 15 residues. CDR3 in amino acids: CASSSADSDRDTQYF.

Its frequency marks this clonotype as medium-sized. The chain couples TRBV29-1 to TRBJ2-5; the TCRdb call, TRBD2, lacks DNA for checking. Germline CDR1 is SQVTM and CDR2 is ANQGSEA. This CDR3 spans 15 amino acids. The CDR3 region is CSVTALSGGEETQYF.

Judged by frequency, this clonotype is medium-sized. J is TRBJ1-4 and V is TRBV30; TCRdb names TRBD1, which stays unverified in the absence of DNA. CDR3 length equals 16 residues. Germline V gene lookup returns CDR1 GTSNPN and CDR2 SVGIG (reference sequence). CDR3: CAWRDRGTATNEKLFF.

The CDR3 reads CASSEVGRNYGYTF. The chain is built from TRBV6-5 and TRBJ1-2. The CDR3 covers 14 residues. Germline values: CDR1 MNHEY, CDR2 SVGAGI.

CDR3 sequence: CASSFGGGELFF. The rearrangement joins TRBV12-3 or TRBV12-4 to TRBJ2-2; without DNA, the TCRdb call of TRBD1 cannot be checked. The CDR3 contains 12 residues.

This clonotype shows up as medium-sized by frequency. The rearrangement links TRBV7-3 to TRBJ1-6. Germline V lookup: CDR1 SGHTA, CDR2 FQGTGA. This CDR3 region has 16 residues. The CDR3 sequence is CASSLKGGVGGSPLHF.

This CDR3 is CASSLNQGVGETQYF. This chain uses TRBV7-3 with TRBJ2-5; the TRBD1 assignment by TCRdb is unverifiable without DNA. From germline, CDR1 is SGHTA and CDR2 FQGTGA. The CDR3 contains 15 residues.

In terms of frequency, this clonotype is medium-sized. The chain employs TRBV20-1 and TRBJ2-5; TCRdb's D gene call, TRBD2, goes unchecked for lack of DNA. Germline V gene data show CDR1 as DFQATT and CDR2 as SNEGSKA (reference sequence). This CDR3 spans 15 amino acids. The CDR3 spells CSARDGTSGQETQYF.

The genes are TRBV18 and TRBJ2-7; TCRdb gives TRBD1 as the D gene, but with no DNA this cannot be confirmed. The CDR3 contains 14 residues. Germline V CDR1 and CDR2: KGHSH, LQKENI. CDR3 in amino acids: CASSPTDTRYEQYF.

This sequence joins TRBV7-3 and TRBJ1-1. The CDR3 is 12 amino acids. Germline-derived CDR1 and CDR2 are SGHTA and FQGTGA. The CDR3 spells CASTQLVGEAFF. Together with reference TRBV7-3 and TRBJ1-1, the CDR3 gives the full variable domain: GAGVSQTPSNKVTEKGKYVELRCDPISGHTALYWYRQSLGQGPEFLIYFQGTGAADDSGLPNDRFFAVRPEGSVSTLKIQRTERGDSAVYLCASTQLVGEAFFGQGTRLTVV.

J is TRBJ2-2 and V is TRBV6-5; the D call of TRBD1 rests on TCRdb alone, since no DNA is present to check it. The CDR3 has 18 residues. CDR1 is MNHEY and CDR2 is SVGAGI in the germline V gene. The CDR3 sequence is CASSYSRTGATNTGELFF.

The genes are TRBV5-1 and TRBJ1-2. This CDR3 region has 14 residues. Germline V CDR1 and CDR2: SGHRS, YFSETQ. The CDR3 protein is CASSLEAGGHGYTF.